Below, 29 T cell receptor beta chains from the same sample are listed, as sequenced in a study of shared clonotypes between healthy human individuals. Assay used: immunoSEQ multiplex PCR; TCRdb lists only in-frame clones, some missing. The repertoire consists of more than 1.2 million clones, with 98% occurring once and the leading ten covering roughly 0.35%. Source material: naive CD4+ T cells sorted from blood. Described subset: CD45RA+ positively selected. The source is a young man in good health.

The rearrangement joins TRBV11-2 to TRBJ1-5, with a possible D match to TRBD1 (5 bases). In germline, CDR1 is SGHAT, CDR2 FQNNGV. The CDR3 runs 15 residues. Trimming took off 5 bases at V and 1 base at J, with 12 bases between the two ends. The CDR3 spells CASSLQGKSNQPQHF. CDR3 nucleotide sequence: TGTGCCAGCAGCCTCCAGGGTAAGAGCAATCAGCCCCAGCATTTT.

The chain uses TRBV29-1 and TRBJ2-1; 10 bases are a match to TRBD2. This CDR3 spans 15 amino acids. Germline V lookup: CDR1 SQVTM, CDR2 ANQGSEA. Losses at the gene ends were 6 bases for V and 1 base for J; bases not matched to a gene: 6. CDR3 sequence reads: CSVKLAGRSYNEQFF. CDR3 bases: TGCAGCGTAAAACTAGCGGGGAGGTCCTACAATGAGCAGTTCTTC.

Of note for this clone: This specimen includes other DNA sequences encoding the same CDR3. This chain connects TRBV19 to TRBJ1-5; weak D call: TRBD1 (5 bases). V lost 7 bases to trimming and J lost 4 bases, with 8 bases between them. The CDR3 is made up of 12 amino acids. Germline lookup yields CDR1 LNHDA and CDR2 SQIVND (reference sequence). The CDR3 DNA follows: TGTGCCAGTACGGGGCAAAATCAGCCCCAGCATTTT. It is translated as CASTGQNQPQHF.

This chain uses TRBV19 with TRBJ2-2, with 7 bases matching TRBD2. Germline V gene data show CDR1 as LNHDA and CDR2 as SQIVND (reference sequence). V trimming: 9 bases; J trimming: 0 bases; junction bases outside the gene matches: 4. This CDR3 is built from 14 residues. CDR3 sequence: CASGGLTNTGELFF. CDR3 DNA sequence: TGTGCCAGCGGGGGACTAACGAACACCGGGGAGCTGTTTTTT.

The chain is built from TRBV7-9 and TRBJ1-1, with D perhaps matching TRBD1 (5 bases). From germline, CDR1 is SEHNR and CDR2 FQNEAQ (reference sequence). The CDR3 length is 14 residues. Trimming took 5 bases from V and 7 from J, leaving 17 bases between them. The CDR3 DNA reads TGTGCCAGCAGCGAACAGGTTGCAACGGGTGAAGCTTTCTTT. This codes for CASSEQVATGEAFF.

This clone has just a few counts. The V and J genes are TRBV14 and TRBJ2-2; D is unresolved. V was clipped by 3 bases and J by 2 bases, with 10 bases between them. The CDR3 contains 15 residues. The germline V gene has CDR1 SGHDN and CDR2 FVKESK. Written as DNA, the CDR3 is TGTGCCAGCAGCCAGAGTAGCACAAACACCGGGGAGCTGTTTTTT. Residues: CASSQSSTNTGELFF.

This sequence joins TRBV6-4 and TRBJ2-3, with D perhaps TRBD2 (5 bases). Germline CDR1 MRHNA, CDR2 SNTAGT. The V end was cut by 5 bases, the J end by 10 bases, with 16 bases between. This CDR3 is built from 13 residues. The CDR3 region is CASSPTISVAQYF. The CDR3 DNA follows: TGTGCCAGCAGTCCGACTATTTCGGTGGCGCAGTATTTT.

In this sample, this clone turned up once. The chain has TRBV5-5 and TRBJ2-7; TRBD2 aligns across 11 bases. V dropped 0 bases and J dropped 5; count of bases not matched to a gene: 13. CDR1 is SGHKS and CDR2 is YYEKEE in the germline V gene (reference sequence). The CDR3 spans 18 residues. The CDR3 loop is CASSLGGGPPGLADEQYF. DNA of the CDR3: TGTGCCAGCAGCTTGGGTGGAGGACCCCCGGGACTAGCGGACGAGCAGTACTTC. The variable domain in full, with the rest retrieved from reference TRBV5-5 and TRBJ2-7, is DAGVTQSPTHLIKTRGQQVTLRCSPISGHKSVSWYQQVLGQGPQFIFQYYEKEERGRGNFPDRFSARQFPNYSSELNVNALLLGDSALYLCASSLGGGPPGLADEQYFGPGTRLTVT.

The chain joins TRBV7-2 to TRBJ2-7; D is possibly TRBD2 (6 bases). This CDR3 is built from 13 residues. From germline, CDR1 is SGHTA and CDR2 FQGNSA. Trimming pared 4 bases from V and 4 bases from J, leaving 11 bases between. The CDR3: CASSSRGAYEQYF. CDR3 nucleotide sequence: TGTGCCAGCAGCTCGCGCGGGGCTTACGAGCAGTACTTC.

The rearrangement links TRBV10-3 to TRBJ1-2, with D perhaps matching TRBD1 (5 bases). The V gene's germline CDR1 is ENHRY and CDR2 SYGVKD. V was cut by 0 bases and J by 7 bases, with 6 bases left in between. The CDR3 extends over 12 amino acids. The CDR3 sequence: CAISESGAGYTF. The CDR3 DNA follows: TGTGCCATCAGTGAGTCTGGGGCTGGCTACACCTTC.

The V and J genes are TRBV27 and TRBJ2-7, with 11 bases that match TRBD2. This CDR3 has 14 amino acids. The ends lost 5 bases at V and 7 bases at J; junction bases unmatched: 7. Germline lookup yields CDR1 MNHEY and CDR2 SMNVEV (reference sequence). This chain's CDR3 is CASSKIAGGFEQYF. The CDR3 bases are TGTGCCAGCAGTAAGATAGCGGGAGGGTTTGAGCAGTACTTC.

On this clone itself: The identical CDR3 is also encoded by other nucleotide sequences in the sample. The CDR3 coding sequence is TGCGCCAGCAGCCGAGGGACAGGAAGTTCCTACGAGCAGTACTTC. Translated, it gives CASSRGTGSSYEQYF. The V gene is TRBV5-1, the J gene TRBJ2-7, with 8 bases aligning to TRBD1. J was trimmed by 1 base and V by 4 bases; bases with no gene match: 7. The germline V gene encodes CDR1 SGHRS and CDR2 YFSETQ. The CDR3 sequence is 15 residues long.

The chain has TRBV27 and TRBJ2-1, with D uncertain. Germline CDR1 reads MNHEY; CDR2 reads SMNVEV (reference sequence). The CDR3 contains 15 residues. V lost 2 bases to trimming and J lost 2 bases, with 10 bases between them. The DNA of the CDR3 is TGTGCCAGCAGTTTAGGCGATACCCCCTACAATGAGCAGTTCTTC. Encoded protein: CASSLGDTPYNEQFF.

Comment on this clone: Other DNA sequences of this sample code for an identical CDR3. V gene TRBV28 combines with J gene TRBJ2-7; 9 nucleotides line up with TRBD2. Germline V gene data show CDR1 as MDHEN and CDR2 as SYDVKM. V gave up 8 bases and J gave up 2 bases; unmatched junction bases: 1. The CDR3 consists of 12 residues. Here the CDR3 DNA reads TGTGCCAGCTCTAGCGGGACCTACGAGCAGTACTTC. It is translated as CASSSGTYEQYF.

The chain couples TRBV12-5 to TRBJ2-7, with 8 bases identical to TRBD1. The V segment lost 6 bases and the J segment 5 bases; nucleotides outside the gene matches: 12. The length of the CDR3 is 15 residues. Looked up from germline, CDR1 is LGHNT and CDR2 is FRNRAP. The CDR3 here is CASGSRQGAGDEQYF. The DNA for the CDR3 is TGTGCTAGTGGGTCCAGGCAGGGGGCTGGTGACGAGCAGTACTTC. The full variable domain, rest sourced from reference TRBV12-5 and TRBJ2-7, is DARVTQTPRHKVTEMGQEVTMRCQPILGHNTVFWYRQTMMQGLELLAYFRNRAPLDDSGMPKDRFSAEMPDATLATLKIQPSEPRDSAVYFCASGSRQGAGDEQYFGPGTRLTVT.

The chain joins TRBV27 to TRBJ2-1; TRBD2 matches at 11 bases. The CDR3 runs to 18 residues. Germline V CDR1 and CDR2: MNHEY, SMNVEV (reference sequence). V gave up 5 bases and J gave up 3 bases; unmatched junction bases: 12. The CDR3 reads CASSLHPTSGSLYNEQFF. CDR3 in DNA: TGTGCCAGCAGTCTGCACCCTACTAGCGGGAGCCTCTACAATGAGCAGTTCTTC.

The CDR3 loop reads CASSQTGQGGYF. Here the CDR3 DNA reads TGTGCCAGCAGTCAGACGGGACAGGGGGGGTACTTC. The chain employs TRBV28 and TRBJ2-7; 11 bases fit TRBD1. CDR1 is MDHEN, CDR2 SYDVKM, per germline. This CDR3 is 12 amino acids long. V lost 5 bases and J lost 12; bases outside the gene matches: 6.

V gene TRBV28 combines with J gene TRBJ1-1; no definite D call. Trimming removed 6 bases from V and 1 base from J, with 12 bases in between. The CDR3 is 14 residues long. The germline gives CDR1 MDHEN, CDR2 SYDVKM. The CDR3 protein is CASRPPVQNTEAFF. In DNA, the CDR3 is TGTGCCAGCAGACCACCCGTCCAGAACACTGAAGCTTTCTTT.

J is TRBJ2-7 and V is TRBV18, with D maybe TRBD2 (6 bases). The CDR3 totals 14 residues. Germline loops: CDR1 KGHSH, CDR2 LQKENI. Trimming shortened V by 2 bases and J by 3 bases, and 11 bases separated the two germline ends. The CDR3 loop reads CASSPLFGSYEQYF. The CDR3 nucleotides read TGTGCCAGCTCACCATTATTCGGGAGCTACGAGCAGTACTTC.

The chain combines TRBV7-9 with TRBJ2-7; D is unclear. Trimming removed 5 bases from V and 3 bases from J, with 17 bases in between. CDR3 size: 15 residues. Germline CDR1 and CDR2: SEHNR and FQNEAQ (reference sequence). CDR3 loop: CASSRARDLGYEQYF. In nucleotides, the CDR3 is TGTGCCAGCAGCCGCGCACGTGATCTAGGCTACGAGCAGTACTTC.

The CDR3 protein is CASSHLSGVRGNTIYF. CDR3 in DNA: TGCGCCAGCAGCCACTTGAGTGGGGTTAGGGGAAACACCATATATTTT. The chain recombines TRBV4-1 with TRBJ1-3; D not resolved. The CDR3 is made up of 16 amino acids. Deletions cut 3 bases from V and 4 bases from J, with 16 bases between. CDR1 is MGHRA and CDR2 is YSYEKL in the germline V gene.

This clone was seen only once. In DNA, the CDR3 is TGTGCCAGCAGCCCGAGGGACAGCCGTGGTGAGCAGTTCTTC. This gives the protein CASSPRDSRGEQFF. The V gene is TRBV9, the J gene TRBJ2-1, with 7 bases that match TRBD1. The germline V gene encodes CDR1 SGDLS and CDR2 YYNGEE. With 4 bases clipped from V and 9 bases from J, the junction kept 10 bases outside the gene matches. This CDR3 contains 14 residues.

The chain uses TRBV5-5 and TRBJ2-7, with D possibly being TRBD1 or TRBD2 (6 bases each). Germline assignment: CDR1 SGHKS and CDR2 YYEKEE (reference sequence). Trimming took 0 bases from V and 7 from J, leaving 17 bases between them. The CDR3 runs to 15 residues. CDR3 sequence (DNA): TGTGCCAGCAGCTTGGCCCCCCTTGAAGGGGGGGAGCAGTACTTC. Translated: CASSLAPLEGGEQYF.

The gene calls are TRBV30 and TRBJ2-7; D unresolved. This CDR3 comprises 12 residues. From germline, CDR1 is GTSNPN and CDR2 SVGIG (reference sequence). The V end was cut by 2 bases, the J end by 2 bases, with 7 bases between. The CDR3: CAWSLQPYEQYF. CDR3 bases: TGTGCCTGGAGTTTACAGCCCTACGAGCAGTACTTC.

As to this clone: Other DNA sequences in this sample translate to the same CDR3. The chain joins TRBV5-1 to TRBJ2-7, with TRBD1 identical over 8 bases. The germline gives CDR1 SGHRS, CDR2 YFSETQ. V lost 0 bases, J lost 2 bases, and 4 bases stayed unmatched. The CDR3 covers 15 residues. Here the CDR3 reads CASSLVAGGPYEQYF. CDR3 sequence (DNA): TGCGCCAGCAGCTTGGTGGCAGGGGGCCCCTACGAGCAGTACTTC.

The chain combines TRBV5-6 with TRBJ2-6; D is ambiguous. Trimming shortened V by 3 bases and J by 0 bases, and 10 bases separated the two germline ends. Germline values: CDR1 SGHDT, CDR2 YYEEEE. The CDR3 consists of 16 residues. The CDR3 region is CASSYGWDSGANVLTF. CDR3 DNA sequence: TGTGCCAGCAGCTACGGGTGGGACTCTGGGGCCAACGTCCTGACTTTC.

A remark on this clone: Other nucleotide sequences from this sample produce the same CDR3. The chain joins TRBV4-3 to TRBJ1-1; D gene uncertain. Germline CDR1 is LGHNA and CDR2 is YSLEER. Deletions cut 3 bases from V and 4 bases from J, with 9 bases between. The CDR3 spans 13 residues. The CDR3 loop reads CASSHRSGTEAFF. In DNA, the CDR3 is TGCGCCAGCAGCCACCGTTCGGGCACTGAAGCTTTCTTT.

The chain couples TRBV2 to TRBJ2-7; tentatively, D is TRBD1 or TRBD2 (5 bases each). V was cut by 10 bases and J by 1 base, with 11 bases left in between. CDR1 SNHLY and CDR2 FYNNEI come from the germline V gene. CDR3 length: 12 residues. CDR3 residues: CANRTDSYEQYF. Here the CDR3 DNA reads TGTGCCAACAGGACTGATTCCTACGAGCAGTACTTC. The full variable domain, in which reference TRBV2 and TRBJ2-7 provide the parts outside the CDR3, is EPEVTQTPSHQVTQMGQEVILRCVPISNHLYFYWYRQILGQKVEFLVSFYNNEISEKSEIFDDQFSVERPDGSNFTLKIRSTKLEDSAMYFCANRTDSYEQYFGPGTRLTVT.

This chain links TRBV27 with TRBJ1-5; D may be TRBD1 (5 bases). From germline, CDR1 is MNHEY and CDR2 SMNVEV (reference sequence). CDR3 length equals 16 residues. Trimming left V 5 bases short and J 1 base short, with 15 bases between. Here the CDR3 reads CASSPRPGGSNQPQHF. The CDR3 region has the DNA TGTGCCAGCAGTCCTCGGCCTGGGGGGAGCAATCAGCCCCAGCATTTT.